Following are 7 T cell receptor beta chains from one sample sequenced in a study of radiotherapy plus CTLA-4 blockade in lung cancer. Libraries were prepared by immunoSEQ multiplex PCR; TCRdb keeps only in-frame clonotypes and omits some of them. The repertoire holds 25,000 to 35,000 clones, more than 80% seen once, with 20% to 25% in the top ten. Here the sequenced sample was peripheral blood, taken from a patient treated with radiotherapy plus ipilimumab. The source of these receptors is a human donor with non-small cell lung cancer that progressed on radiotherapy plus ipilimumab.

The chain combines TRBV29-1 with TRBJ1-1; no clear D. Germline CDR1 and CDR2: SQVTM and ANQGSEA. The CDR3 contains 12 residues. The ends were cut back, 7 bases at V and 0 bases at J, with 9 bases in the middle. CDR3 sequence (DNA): TGCAGCGCCGGGATGGTGAACACTGAAGCTTTCTTT. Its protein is CSAGMVNTEAFF.

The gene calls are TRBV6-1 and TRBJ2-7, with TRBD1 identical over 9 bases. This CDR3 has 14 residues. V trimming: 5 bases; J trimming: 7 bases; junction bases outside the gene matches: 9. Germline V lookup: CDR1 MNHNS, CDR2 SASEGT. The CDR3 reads CASSQGQGAREQYF. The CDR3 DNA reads TGTGCCAGCAGTCAGGGACAGGGAGCGAGAGAGCAGTACTTC.

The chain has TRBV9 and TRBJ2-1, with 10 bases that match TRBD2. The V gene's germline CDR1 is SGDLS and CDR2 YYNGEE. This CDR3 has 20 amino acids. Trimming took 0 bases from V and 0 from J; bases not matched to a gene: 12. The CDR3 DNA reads TGTGCCAGCAGCGTAGGGGATGGACTAGCGGAGGGGCTCTCCTACAATGAGCAGTTCTTC. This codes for CASSVGDGLAEGLSYNEQFF. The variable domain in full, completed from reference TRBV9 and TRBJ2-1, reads DSGVTQTPKHLITATGQRVTLRCSPRSGDLSVYWYQQSLDQGLQFLIQYYNGEERAKGNILERFSAQQFPDLHSELNLSSLELGDSALYFCASSVGDGLAEGLSYNEQFFGPGTRLTVL.

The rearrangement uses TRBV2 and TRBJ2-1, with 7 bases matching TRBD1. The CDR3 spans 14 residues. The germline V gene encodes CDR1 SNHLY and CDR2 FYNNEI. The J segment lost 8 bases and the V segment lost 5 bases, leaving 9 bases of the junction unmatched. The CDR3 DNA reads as TGTGCCAGCAGTCTAGGGGGCTCTGGGGATGAGCAGTTCTTC. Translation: CASSLGGSGDEQFF.

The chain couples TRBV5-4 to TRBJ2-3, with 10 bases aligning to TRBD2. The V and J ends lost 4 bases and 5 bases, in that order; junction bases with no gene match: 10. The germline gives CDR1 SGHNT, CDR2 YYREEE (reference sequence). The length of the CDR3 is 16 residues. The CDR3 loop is CASSLSSGGAGDTQYF. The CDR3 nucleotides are TGTGCCAGCAGCCTCTCGAGCGGGGGGGCCGGAGATACGCAGTATTTT. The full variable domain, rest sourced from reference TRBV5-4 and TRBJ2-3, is ETGVTQSPTHLIKTRGQQVTLRCSSQSGHNTVSWYQQALGQGPQFIFQYYREEENGRGNFPPRFSGLQFPNYSSELNVNALELDDSALYLCASSLSSGGAGDTQYFGPGTRLTVL.

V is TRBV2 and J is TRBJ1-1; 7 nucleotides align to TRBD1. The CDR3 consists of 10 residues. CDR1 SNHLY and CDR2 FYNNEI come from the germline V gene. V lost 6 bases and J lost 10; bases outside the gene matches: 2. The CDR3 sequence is CASRDRTAFF. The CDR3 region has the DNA TGTGCCAGCAGGGACAGGACAGCTTTCTTT.

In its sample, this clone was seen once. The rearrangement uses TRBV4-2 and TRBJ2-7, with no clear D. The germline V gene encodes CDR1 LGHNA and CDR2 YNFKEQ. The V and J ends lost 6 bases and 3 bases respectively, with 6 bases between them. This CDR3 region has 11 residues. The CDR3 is CASSYNYEQYF. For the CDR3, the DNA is TGTGCCAGCAGTTACAACTACGAGCAGTACTTC.